This entry concerns a single T cell receptor (beta chain). Its antigen is still unknown. There are no base qualities to consult, and no much larger clone falls within one base. Each collaborating institution followed its own protocols to collect whole blood in K2EDTA tubes. For TCRbeta analysis, collaborators shipped samples as frozen whole blood, isolated PBMCs, or DNA extracted from either of those sample types. TCRbeta CDR3 regions were amplified from genomic DNA using the immunoSEQ Assay, a bias-controlled multiplex PCR. The study's own analysis went as follows. Within the assay, amplification of reference gene primers was used to estimate how many nucleated cells each sample contained. Sequence reads were collapsed and filtered to measure the absolute abundance of every unique TCRbeta CDR3 rearrangement. For each sample, productive Simpson clonality was calculated by taking the square root of Simpson's diversity index across productive rearrangements. In its TCRdb copy, this immuneACCESS table keeps in-frame sequences only and misses some clones. Where compared with another copy, unresolved V genes explain less than half of these, and the others have no known cause. The V and J calls and clone size were taken over from that table, and D and trimming were inferred from the DNA. For this sample the table gives hundreds of thousands of clones, of which around 89% were detected only once. In total, the top ten clones hold 0.2% to 0.3% of the sample.

The sample is drawn from a study of blood T cell repertoires in COVID-19 (dated by TCRdb to the early 2020s). Looking at the study overall: Collaborator samples came from the United States, Italy and Spain and covered acute and convalescent phases of COVID-19. Subjects who had been exposed to COVID-19, were actively infected with it, or had recovered from it provided the deeply sampled blood TCRbeta repertoires that made up the dataset. Samples came from the ongoing ImmuneRACE study (first 160 participants) plus 1,254 subjects from 6 global collaborators. Where HLA class I and class II types were available, the types were taken from metadata supplied by the sample provider, not from assay-based typing. Sample metadata almost always included a de-identified subject ID, COVID-19 status, age in years and sex. The material from the prospective study consisted of cDNA or gDNA derived from T cells, B-cell-depleted T cells, or PBMCs. The repertoires were made available in a free public database intended to serve as a resource for research on the immune response to SARS-CoV-2.

The CDR3, from cysteine to phenylalanine, totals 13 residues. The read is trimmed to its CDR3 DNA, 39 bases read in frame from base 1. V and J lose 4 bases and 4 bases, and a span of 11 bases separates them. From a lookup of the germline V gene, CDR1 and CDR2 are SGHRS and YFSETQ. Overall results and qualifications from the work: The amount of clinical and demographic metadata varied by source and participant and was provided uncurated.

Recombination linked TRBV5-1 to TRBJ1-2, and perhaps TRBD1 as D gene, on 6 matching bases. The sequencing sample was made of peripheral blood. This sequence was found in a woman aged 18-29 years with acute or convalescent COVID-19. At the DNA level, the sequence is TGCGCCAGCAGCGCTAGGACAGTCTATGGCTACACCTTC. This translates into CASSARTVYGYTF.